The rows below give T cell receptor beta chains drawn from one sample of a study of memory CD4+ T cells and cytomegalovirus serostatus. The method was immunoSEQ multiplex PCR; TCRdb's version includes in-frame clones alone and lacks a portion of them. The data hold about 50,000 clones, with around 80% observed a single time. The sequenced sample was memory CD4+ T cells from blood. The origin of the receptors is an adult in good health and CMV-seronegative. Each CDR3 is given with its conserved first and last residue. The D gene is left open where the match is weak.

D	V	J	CDR3	DNA
TRBD2	TRBV4-1	TRBJ2-2	CASSRSLADTGELFF	TGCGCCAGCAGCCGCTCCCTAGCGGACACCGGGGAGCTGTTTTTT
TRBD1	TRBV7-2	TRBJ2-1	CASSSSGTGPPNEQFF	TGTGCCAGCAGCTCATCCGGGACAGGGCCACCAAATGAGCAGTTCTTC
.	TRBV19	TRBJ1-2	CASSLRVNYGYTF	TGTGCCAGTAGCCTCAGGGTTAACTATGGCTACACCTTC
.	TRBV5-1	TRBJ2-7	CASSQTVPSYEQYF	TGCGCCAGCAGCCAGACAGTACCTTCTTACGAGCAGTACTTC
.	TRBV11-3	TRBJ2-2	CASSLVRTGELFF	TGTGCCAGCAGCTTAGTACGGACCGGGGAGCTGTTTTTT
TRBD1	TRBV18	TRBJ1-2	CASSPTGENYGYTF	TGTGCCAGCTCACCGACAGGGGAGAACTATGGCTACACCTTC
.	TRBV7-9	TRBJ1-2	CASSTHSPGTDYGYTF	TGTGCCAGCAGCACCCACAGCCCCGGGACGGATTATGGCTACACCTTC
.	TRBV5-1	TRBJ2-3	CASSLMARRSSVTSTDTQYF	TGCGCCAGCAGCTTGATGGCCCGTCGGTCTAGCGTTACTAGCACAGATACGCAGTATTTT
.	TRBV28	TRBJ2-7	CASSLWRDNEQYF	TGTGCCAGCAGTTTGTGGCGGGATAACGAGCAGTACTTC
.	TRBV19	TRBJ1-5	CASSMGGGGNQPQHF	TGTGCCAGTAGTATGGGGGGAGGAGGCAATCAGCCCCAGCATTTT
TRBD2	TRBV4-2	TRBJ2-3	CASSPTGGEKGTQYF	TGTGCCAGCAGTCCAACCGGGGGGGAGAAAGGGACCCAGTATTTT
.	TRBV2	TRBJ2-1	CASNLVAGPSFF	TGTGCCTCAAACCTCGTGGCAGGGCCGTCGTTCTTC
TRBD1	TRBV5-1	TRBJ2-5	CASSLNGQDQETQYF	TGCGCCAGCAGCCTGAACGGACAGGACCAAGAGACCCAGTACTTC
.	TRBV27	TRBJ2-6	CASMPWESGANVLTF	TGTGCCAGCATGCCTTGGGAATCTGGGGCCAACGTCCTGACTTTC
.	TRBV2	TRBJ2-3	CASSAGRPMGTDTQYF	TGTGCCAGCAGTGCGGGGCGGCCCATGGGCACAGATACGCAGTATTTT